This T cell receptor (beta chain) comes out of a study of OX40 agonist ivuxolimab in advanced cancers. The study in broad terms: Ivuxolimab was an agonistic, fully human IgG2 monoclonal antibody directed against OX40 (CD134), a costimulatory receptor. Of the approximately 50 dose-escalation patients, hepatocellular carcinoma was present in about 20, melanoma in around 15, renal cell carcinoma in 9 and head and neck cancer in 9. The purpose of peripheral TCRbeta sequencing was to test whether ivuxolimab changed TCR sequence diversity and led to clonal T-cell expansion. In the dose-escalation cohort, more than 75% of patients were male, and the mean age was approximately 60 years, with a range of 23 to 79. Partial responses were achieved by three dose-escalation patients, of whom one had hepatocellular carcinoma and two had cutaneous melanoma. The paper covers the monotherapy dose-escalation part of the phase I ivuxolimab trial, which included N = 52 patients. Intravenous ivuxolimab was administered to patients every 2 weeks at six dose levels: 0.01, 0.1, 0.3, 1.5, 3 and 10 mg/kg. Prior anti-PD-1, anti-PD-L1 or anti-CTLA-4 therapy was permitted, and checkpoint inhibitors had been received by less than 45% of dose-escalation patients. Overall results and qualifications from the work: The antigen specificity of the clonally expanded peripheral T cells was not determined. Low levels of normalized T-cell clonal expansion were also seen in some nonresponding patients. At doses of 0.1 to 3.0 mg/kg, clonal expansion of both CD4+ and CD8+ T cells in blood was seen between baseline and week 6. After ivuxolimab, CD8+ T cells had more expanded clones than CD4+ T cells on average. In the 0.1-3.0 mg/kg groups, partial responders had among the lowest normalized peripheral clonal expansion, particularly in CD8+ T cells.

Deletion took 5 bases off V and 4 bases off J, with a span of 15 bases between the germline ends. From a lookup of the germline V gene, CDR1 and CDR2 are SGHVS and FQNEAQ. From its cysteine to its phenylalanine, the CDR3 spans 15 amino acids. Here the CDR3 DNA is all that survives: 45 bases in frame from base 1. The trial excluded patients who had a history of autoimmune disease or who were on systemic immunosuppression. Peripheral blood for TCR sequencing was collected from all dose cohorts at baseline, on cycle 4 day 1, and on cycle 7 day 1. The samples were taken from a phase I, first-in-human, multicenter, open-label dose-escalation trial of ivuxolimab. Adults with locally advanced or metastatic head and neck squamous cell, hepatocellular, melanoma or renal cell carcinoma were enrolled in the trial. Before TCR sequencing, CD4+ T cells and CD8+ T cells were sorted from peripheral blood as separate populations.

In regard to this clone: Its antigen is not yet known. There are no base qualities to consult, and no much larger clone falls within one base.

For sequencing of the TCRbeta CDR3 region, genomic DNA was extracted from the sorted cells. TCRbeta CDR3 regions were sequenced using the immunoSEQ Assay. In its TCRdb copy, this immuneACCESS table keeps in-frame sequences only and misses some clones. Where compared with another copy, unresolved V genes explain less than half of these, and the others have no known cause. The sample contains tens of thousands of clones, over 80% of them found a single time. The ten largest clones take up 27% of the sample. This clonotype was sampled from an adult with an advanced solid tumor such as melanoma, head and neck, liver or kidney cancer. Here the chain combines TRBV7-8 and TRBJ1-3, with the D gene too uncertain to name. Source: CD4+ or CD8+ T cells sorted from blood, taken in a trial of the OX40 agonist ivuxolimab. The CDR3 region has the sequence CASSPYLESGNTIYF. The DNA sequence is as follows: TGTGCCAGCAGCCCCTACTTGGAATCAGGAAACACCATATATTTT.